This T cell receptor beta chain was identified during a study of OX40 agonist ivuxolimab in advanced cancers. Background on the study: Patients enrolled in dose escalation were diagnosed with hepatocellular carcinoma, melanoma, renal cell or head and neck cancer.

CDR1 is MGHRA and CDR2 is YSYEKL in the germline V gene. The CDR3 runs 16 residues. The trim removed 0 bases at V and 7 bases at J, leaving 11 bases unmatched. TCRdb's copy holds only in-frame clones and misses some; the assay was immunoSEQ multiplex PCR. The sample shows fewer than 120,000 clones, roughly nine tenths of them seen only once. V usage is TRBV4-1 and J usage is TRBJ2-5; TRBD1 aligns across 7 bases. This clonotype was sampled from an adult with an advanced solid tumor such as melanoma, head and neck, liver or kidney cancer. The source material was CD4+ or CD8+ T cells sorted from blood, sampled in a trial of the OX40 agonist ivuxolimab. The CDR3 DNA reads TGCGCCAGCAGCCAAGAACCGACAGGGTATCGGGGGACCCAGTACTTC. This codes for CASSQEPTGYRGTQYF.